This T cell receptor beta chain was found in a study of CD8 T cells in ankylosing spondylitis. From germline, CDR1 is SGHNT and CDR2 YYREEE (reference sequence). CDR3 length: 16 amino acids. V lost 3 bases and J lost 0, with 14 bases in between. This clonotype occurred a few times. Each CDR3 protein gets one entry after TCRdb re-called the 5' RACE reads with MiXCR. The data contain 150,000 to 200,000 distinct CDR3 sequences, roughly 31% of them seen just once; the ten biggest clones take up 6%. Sequencing was carried out using synovial fluid, either unsorted or a sorted T cell fraction (not recorded which). This receptor was obtained from a male donor with ankylosing spondylitis. The chain couples TRBV5-4 to TRBJ2-3, with D perhaps TRBD2 (6 bases). This CDR3 is CASSSKQTSSTDTQYF. Written as DNA, the CDR3 is TGTGCCAGCAGCTCTAAACAGACTAGTAGCACAGATACGCAGTATTTT.